The 9 T cell receptor beta chains below all came from one sample that was sequenced in a study of shared clonotypes between healthy human individuals. Assay used: immunoSEQ multiplex PCR; TCRdb lists only in-frame clones, some missing. The sample lists 2,500,000 or so clones, under 95% occurring once. The sequencing sample was made of naive CD4+ T cells from PBMCs. Subset meaning: CD45RA+ positively selected. These receptor sequences come from a man younger than 35 in good health. Some clones in this sample may be carry-over from other donors' samples.

The V gene is TRBV6-6, the J gene TRBJ2-7, with TRBD2 matching 10 bases. The junction had 7 bases not matched to a gene; V was cut back by 6 bases and J by 2 bases. Germline V gene data show CDR1 as MNHNY and CDR2 as SVGAGI (reference sequence). The length of the CDR3 is 15 residues. The CDR3 DNA reads as TGTGCCAGCAGACTGAAACTAGCGGGAACCTACGAGCAGTACTTC. Its protein is CASRLKLAGTYEQYF.

The chain combines TRBV29-1 with TRBJ1-5, with 12 bases that match TRBD1. Germline V lookup: CDR1 SQVTM, CDR2 ANQGSEA. This CDR3 is built from 14 residues. The J segment lost 5 bases and the V segment lost 6 bases, leaving 5 bases of the junction unmatched. CDR3 nucleotides: TGCAGCGTGGGGACAGGGGGCGAGGATCAGCCCCAGCATTTT. Its translation: CSVGTGGEDQPQHF.

V usage is TRBV9 and J usage is TRBJ2-1, with 7 bases lining up with TRBD2. After removal of 1 base from V and 9 bases from J, the junction contained 10 bases not matched to a gene. The length of the CDR3 is 15 residues. Germline CDR1 reads SGDLS; CDR2 reads YYNGEE. For the CDR3, the DNA is TGTGCCAGCAGCGTACGGGGCGGGAGTTGGGGTGAGCAGTTCTTC. It encodes CASSVRGGSWGEQFF.

This rearrangement joins TRBV5-1 to TRBJ1-3, with a possible D match to TRBD1 (6 bases). CDR1 is SGHRS, CDR2 YFSETQ, per germline. V gave up 4 bases and J gave up 2 bases, with 16 bases separating them. The CDR3 consists of 16 residues. The CDR3 bases are TGCGCCAGCAGCAAGGACAGTCGTACGGCTGGAAACACCATATATTTT. Protein: CASSKDSRTAGNTIYF.

This chain connects TRBV9 to TRBJ1-3; 10 bases match TRBD2. The better agreement between TRBJ2-2 and the DNA end casts doubt on the J call. CDR3 size: 16 residues. Per germline, CDR1 SGDLS and CDR2 YYNGEE. CDR3 in amino acids: CASSPRTSGNTGELFF. As DNA, the CDR3 is TGTGCCAGCAGCCCCCGGACTAGCGGAAACACCGGGGAGCTGTTTTTT.

The chain combines TRBV18 with TRBJ2-3; D not certain. In germline, CDR1 is KGHSH, CDR2 LQKENI. The CDR3 spans 12 residues. The ends were cut back, 8 bases at V and 4 bases at J, with 10 bases in the middle. The CDR3 here is CASEMIPDTQYF. The CDR3 coding sequence is TGTGCCAGCGAAATGATACCAGATACGCAGTATTTT.

This chain joins TRBV28 and TRBJ1-1; possible D gene TRBD1, 6 bases. CDR1 MDHEN and CDR2 SYDVKM come from the germline V gene. The CDR3 extends over 13 amino acids. Trimming stripped 6 bases from V and 0 bases from J, with 8 bases between. The CDR3 nucleotides read TGTGCCAGCAGCAGACAGGTGAACACTGAAGCTTTCTTT. This sequence encodes CASSRQVNTEAFF. Looking up the rest from reference TRBV28 and TRBJ1-1 gives the full variable domain: DVKVTQSSRYLVKRTGEKVFLECVQDMDHENMFWYRQDPGLGLRLIYFSYDVKMKEKGDIPEGYSVSREKKERFSLILESASTNQTSMYLCASSRQVNTEAFFGQGTRLTVV.

On this clone itself: An end of the junction does not agree with germline; a read error may underlie this. Other DNA sequences within the sample encode an identical CDR3. J is TRBJ1-4 and V is TRBV30; 9 nucleotides line up with TRBD1. CDR1 and CDR2 (germline): GTSNPN, SVGIG (reference sequence). The CDR3 length is 14 residues. CDR3 region: CAWSRGQGGEKLFF. In nucleotides, the CDR3 is TGTGCCTGGAGTAGGGGACAGGGTGGTGAAAAGCTGTTTTTT.

Worth noting for this clone: Other DNA sequences in this sample translate to the same CDR3. Here the CDR3 DNA reads TGTGCCAGTAGTAGAGGCGGTGCCTACGAGCAGTACTTC. Translated, it gives CASSRGGAYEQYF. The chain carries TRBV19 and TRBJ2-7, with unresolved D. Trimming took 4 bases from V and 2 from J, leaving 9 bases between them. Germline V gene data show CDR1 as LNHDA and CDR2 as SQIVND (reference sequence). The CDR3 is made up of 13 amino acids.